The following is a T cell receptor beta chain sequence with its context. Antigen unknown. This may stem from a read error, because a much larger clone lies one nucleotide away. This sample is part of a study of blood T cells in healthy people across ages. A second PCR of roughly 7 to 11 cycles used a sample-barcoded 5' primer and a J-beta primer mix. In TCRdb, the 5' RACE reads were re-called with MiXCR into one record per CDR3 protein. Of hundreds of thousands of distinct CDR3 sequences detected, roughly 30% appear once; the ten largest clones hold around 14%. Trimming shortened V by 2 bases and J by 6 bases, and 10 bases separated the two germline ends. CDR3 size: 13 residues. Every donor gave around 10 milliliters of peripheral blood. Per sample, a minimum of 6 million PBMCs were isolated. Study outcomes and limitations: Versus aged donors, long-lived donors had higher diversity and more naive CD4+ cells.

The rearrangement joins TRBV12-3 or TRBV12-4 to TRBJ1-2; D is possibly TRBD1 (6 bases). The sequencing sample was made of blood. The receptor was derived from a woman of 80 years or more in good health. DNA for the CDR3: TGTGCCAGCAGTTTAATGGGGGCGGATGGCTACACCTTC. It codes for CASSLMGADGYTF.